These 22 T cell receptor beta chains came from one sample sequenced in a study of blood T cell repertoires in COVID-19 (dated by TCRdb to the early 2020s). Receptors were amplified or captured by the immunoSEQ multiplex PCR assay. Here the immuneACCESS table is served through TCRdb, limited to in-frame sequences with V and J called. Missing clones are a known gap in these copies; in checked studies unresolved V genes cover under half, and the rest lacks a known reason. Present in this sample are tens of thousands of clones, about nine tenths of which were seen just once. Approximately 7% of the sample lies in the top ten. Sequencing was performed on peripheral blood. The receptors were gathered from a man over 45 with active COVID-19.

This clone was detected only once. The chain carries TRBV19 and TRBJ1-5; D remains unclear. Germline V CDR1 and CDR2: LNHDA, SQIVND (reference sequence). V lost 2 bases to trimming and J lost 7 bases, with 12 bases between them. This CDR3 spans 14 amino acids. Written as DNA, the CDR3 is TGTGCCAGTAGTATACCGGGTACCGGGCAGCCCCAGCATTTT. Its protein product is CASSIPGTGQPQHF.

This clone was seen only a few times. V usage is TRBV28 and J usage is TRBJ1-2; D call uncertain. This CDR3 has 15 amino acids. The V end was cut by 2 bases, the J end by 2 bases, with 12 bases between. Per germline, CDR1 MDHEN and CDR2 SYDVKM. DNA of the CDR3: TGTGCCAGCAGTTTAGAGGTCAGACGGAACTATGGCTACACCTTC. Encoded protein: CASSLEVRRNYGYTF.

The chain employs TRBV24-1 and TRBJ2-7, with TRBD1 matching over 8 bases. Germline CDR1 is KGHDR and CDR2 is SFDVKD. The CDR3 has 15 amino acids. The J segment lost 5 bases and the V segment lost 3 bases, leaving 8 bases of the junction unmatched. CDR3 sequence reads: CATSDASGQGHEQYF. CDR3 nucleotide sequence: TGTGCCACCAGTGATGCCTCCGGACAGGGCCACGAGCAGTACTTC.

The chain joins TRBV5-1 to TRBJ2-1, with TRBD2 identical over 8 bases. The V segment lost 3 bases and the J segment 9 bases; nucleotides outside the gene matches: 11. The CDR3 spans 15 residues. Germline values: CDR1 SGHRS, CDR2 YFSETQ. The CDR3 here is CASSSLKSGSGEQFF. The CDR3 DNA follows: TGCGCCAGCAGCTCCCTTAAAAGCGGGAGCGGTGAGCAGTTCTTC.

The chain carries TRBV27 and TRBJ2-1; TRBD1 matches 8 bases. In germline, CDR1 is MNHEY, CDR2 SMNVEV (reference sequence). The CDR3 spans 19 residues. The V segment lost 0 bases and the J segment 7 bases; nucleotides outside the gene matches: 17. The CDR3 DNA reads as TGTGCCAGCAGTTTATCGGCGGCTTGGACAGGGATTACAAGGAATGAGCAGTTCTTC. Translating it yields CASSLSAAWTGITRNEQFF.

The rearrangement uses TRBV7-7 and TRBJ2-5; 7 bases match TRBD1. CDR1 is SSHAT and CDR2 is FNYEAQ in the germline V gene (reference sequence). There are 13 residues in the CDR3. The junction had 2 bases not matched to a gene; V was cut back by 5 bases and J by 2 bases. CDR3 coding DNA: TGTGCCAGCAGCCAGGACAGGCAAGAGACCCAGTACTTC. Translation gives CASSQDRQETQYF.

This chain joins TRBV11-3 and TRBJ2-1; 11 nucleotides agree with TRBD1. V shed 4 bases, J shed 7 bases, and the junction held 6 bases outside the gene matches. The germline gives CDR1 SGHNT, CDR2 YENEEA. The CDR3 runs 15 residues. Here the CDR3 reads CASSSGTGGQNEQFF. The CDR3 region has the DNA TGTGCCAGCAGCTCCGGGACAGGGGGTCAGAATGAGCAGTTCTTC.

This clone was seen a single time. CDR3 coding DNA: TGTGCCAGCGAGCGGGAGGCCCAAGAGACCCAGTACTTC. Translating gives CASEREAQETQYF. The rearrangement links TRBV6-6 to TRBJ2-5; 9 bases map to TRBD2. CDR1 is MNHNY and CDR2 is SVGAGI in the germline V gene (reference sequence). The V gene end was trimmed by 8 bases and the J gene end by 1 base; junction bases not matched to a gene: 2. The CDR3 loop spans 13 amino acids.

Of note for this clone: At one end the junction does not follow the germline gene, possibly because of a read error. Within the sample, other DNA sequences also encode this same CDR3. The chain joins TRBV24-1 to TRBJ1-4, with D unresolved. The V gene's germline CDR1 is KGHDR and CDR2 SFDVKD. The CDR3 totals 14 residues. CDR3 sequence: CATSDSRPNEKLFF. CDR3 coding DNA: TGTGCCACCAGCGATTCGCGCCCTAATGAAAAACTGTTTTTT.

The chain carries TRBV6-6 and TRBJ1-4, with TRBD1 identical over 9 bases. With 8 bases clipped from V and 8 bases from J, the junction kept 6 bases outside the gene matches. The germline V gene encodes CDR1 MNHNY and CDR2 SVGAGI (reference sequence). This CDR3 contains 13 residues. DNA for the CDR3: TGTGCCAGCTCGGACAGGGGAGGCGAAAAACTGTTTTTT. This codes for CASSDRGGEKLFF.

The V gene is TRBV18, the J gene TRBJ2-3; 14 positions agree with TRBD2. CDR1 and CDR2 (germline): KGHSH, LQKENI. Trimming took 6 bases from V and 2 from J; bases not matched to a gene: 1. The CDR3 loop spans 15 amino acids. The DNA for the CDR3 is TGTGCCAGCTCGGGACTAGCGGGGGCCACAGATACGCAGTATTTT. Residues: CASSGLAGATDTQYF.

J is TRBJ1-2 and V is TRBV7-9; tentatively, D is TRBD1 (5 bases). Germline lookup yields CDR1 SEHNR and CDR2 FQNEAQ (reference sequence). The germline V and J ends were trimmed by 1 base and 8 bases, with 14 bases remaining between them. The CDR3 has 14 amino acids. The DNA for the CDR3 is TGTGCCAGCAGCTTAGACGAACAGGTTTCAGGCTACACCTTC. Encoded protein: CASSLDEQVSGYTF.

This clone has just a few counts. Other DNA sequences in this specimen translate into the identical CDR3. This CDR3 is CASSLEAGNTIYF. CDR3 DNA: TGTGCCAGCAGTTTGGAGGCTGGAAACACCATATATTTT. The V call is TRBV28, the J call TRBJ1-3; D ambiguous. V lost 3 bases to trimming and J lost 2 bases, with 5 bases between them. Germline values: CDR1 MDHEN, CDR2 SYDVKM. The length of the CDR3 is 13 residues.

This sequence joins TRBV10-3 and TRBJ2-1; 9 bases fit TRBD1. J lost 7 bases, V lost 2 bases, and 3 bases had no gene match. Germline V lookup: CDR1 ENHRY, CDR2 SYGVKD. This CDR3 has 14 amino acids. As DNA, the CDR3 is TGTGCCATCAGTGAGCCACAGGGGGCGAATGAGCAGTTCTTC. It translates to CAISEPQGANEQFF.

The gene calls are TRBV28 and TRBJ2-2, with D hard to call. Trimming pared 2 bases from V and 5 bases from J, leaving 6 bases between. Germline CDR1 is MDHEN and CDR2 is SYDVKM. The CDR3 loop spans 13 amino acids. CDR3 coding DNA: TGTGCCAGCAGTTTAGCGTCGACCGGGGAGCTGTTTTTT. Protein: CASSLASTGELFF.

The chain recombines TRBV6-5 with TRBJ2-2, with 7 bases fitting TRBD2. V was pared by 8 bases and J by 7 bases, with 10 bases of the junction left unmatched. Per the germline V gene, CDR1 is MNHEY and CDR2 is SVGAGI. This CDR3 is 14 amino acids long. The CDR3 reads CASRGEGIIGELFF. The CDR3 bases are TGTGCCAGCCGAGGGGAGGGGATCATCGGGGAGCTGTTTTTT.

This clone occurred once. The V gene is TRBV28, the J gene TRBJ1-1; 7 bases fit TRBD1. Trimming removed 2 bases from V and 0 bases from J; junction bases left unmatched: 3. The CDR3 totals 15 residues. The germline V gene encodes CDR1 MDHEN and CDR2 SYDVKM. CDR3 nucleotides: TGTGCCAGCAGTTTAGTAAGGGGGCTGAACACTGAAGCTTTCTTT. It codes for CASSLVRGLNTEAFF.

This clone was observed a few times. The chain combines TRBV18 with TRBJ2-2, with TRBD2 matching 10 bases. From germline, CDR1 is KGHSH and CDR2 LQKENI. The CDR3 is made up of 17 amino acids. The trim removed 2 bases at V and 2 bases at J, leaving 5 bases unmatched. CDR3 residues: CASSPKSGRVNTGELFF. The CDR3 DNA reads TGTGCCAGCTCACCAAAGAGCGGGAGGGTCAACACCGGGGAGCTGTTTTTT.

V and J are TRBV15 and TRBJ2-3, with 7 bases fitting TRBD1. The CDR3 covers 15 residues. The germline V gene encodes CDR1 LNHNV and CDR2 YYDKDF (reference sequence). Trimming cost V 2 bases and J 4 bases; bases outside gene matches: 6. Written as DNA, the CDR3 is TGTGCCACCAGCAGACCCGGACAGGAATCAGATACGCAGTATTTT. It encodes CATSRPGQESDTQYF.

The chain is built from TRBV9 and TRBJ2-2; 11 bases line up with TRBD1. The V segment lost 3 bases and the J segment 4 bases; nucleotides outside the gene matches: 2. The CDR3 extends over 15 amino acids. CDR1 is SGDLS, CDR2 YYNGEE, per germline. Here the CDR3 reads CASSAGTGGTGELFF. CDR3 sequence (DNA): TGTGCCAGCAGCGCCGGGACAGGGGGCACCGGGGAGCTGTTTTTT.

The V gene is TRBV7-2, the J gene TRBJ1-1; 7 positions match TRBD1. This CDR3 comprises 15 residues. Germline V gene lookup returns CDR1 SGHTA and CDR2 FQGNSA. The ends lost 2 bases at V and 0 bases at J; junction bases unmatched: 3. CDR3 region: CASSLQGGMNTEAFF. CDR3 nucleotide sequence: TGTGCCAGCAGCTTACAGGGGGGAATGAACACTGAAGCTTTCTTT. Complete variable domain (other parts from reference TRBV7-2 and TRBJ1-1): GAGVSQSPSNKVTEKGKDVELRCDPISGHTALYWYRQSLGQGLEFLIYFQGNSAPDKSGLPSDRFSAERTGGSVSTLTIQRTQQEDSAVYLCASSLQGGMNTEAFFGQGTRLTVV.

The gene calls are TRBV7-2 and TRBJ2-5, with TRBD2 matching over 13 bases. Germline CDR1 SGHTA, CDR2 FQGNSA. Germline trimming cut 5 bases from V and 4 bases from J; bases unmatched to any gene: 13. The CDR3 covers 18 residues. CDR3 residues: CASSPRTSGREALETQYF. Here the CDR3 DNA reads TGTGCCAGCAGCCCCAGGACTAGCGGGAGAGAAGCTTTAGAGACCCAGTACTTC.